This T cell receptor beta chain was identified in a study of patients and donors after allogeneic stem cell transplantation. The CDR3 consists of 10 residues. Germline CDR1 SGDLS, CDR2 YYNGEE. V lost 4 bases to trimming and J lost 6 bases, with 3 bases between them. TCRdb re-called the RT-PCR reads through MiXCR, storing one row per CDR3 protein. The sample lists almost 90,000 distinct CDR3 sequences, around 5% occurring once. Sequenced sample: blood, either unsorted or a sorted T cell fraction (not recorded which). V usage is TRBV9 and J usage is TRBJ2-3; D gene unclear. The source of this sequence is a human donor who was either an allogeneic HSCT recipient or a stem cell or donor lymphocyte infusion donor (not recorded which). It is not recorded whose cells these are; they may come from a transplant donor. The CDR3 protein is CASSPDTQYF. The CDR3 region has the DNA TGTGCCAGCAGCCCGGATACGCAGTATTTT.